These T cell receptor beta chains were read from a single sample in a study of cytomegalovirus exposure and HLA in healthy donors. Assay: immunoSEQ multiplex PCR; the TCRdb copy retains only in-frame clones and omits some. Among fewer than 85,000 clones, about 78% were seen once, and the ten largest hold 5.5% to 7%. The sequenced sample was PBMCs. These receptors were taken from a male donor in good health and CMV-seropositive. The CDR3 runs from the conserved cysteine through the conserved F or W. The D gene is left open where the match is weak. Clone size, where shown, is once, few, many, or a class for clones that have expanded.

j_gene,abundance,v_gene,d_gene,CDR3aa,CDR3nt
TRBJ2-1,.,TRBV6-5,TRBD1,CASSYSGGQYNEQFF,TGTGCCAGCAGTTACTCTGGGGGACAGTACAATGAGCAGTTCTTC
TRBJ2-1,.,TRBV7-6,TRBD2,CASSSGGGMFF,TGTGCCAGCAGCTCGGGGGGGGGTATGTTCTTC
TRBJ1-2,.,TRBV19,.,CASKGPGYLGYTF,TGTGCCAGTAAGGGGCCAGGGTACCTCGGCTACACCTTC
TRBJ1-3,.,TRBV28,.,CASSFRGLTGNTIYF,TGTGCCAGCAGTTTCAGGGGTTTAACTGGAAACACCATATATTTT
TRBJ1-3,few,TRBV7-9,.,CASSLVGGPGNTIYF,TGTGCCAGCAGCTTAGTGGGGGGACCTGGAAACACCATATATTTT
TRBJ2-7,once,TRBV7-2,TRBD1,CASSTRTGGNEQYF,TGTGCCAGCAGCACTCGAACAGGGGGTAACGAGCAGTACTTC
TRBJ2-3,.,TRBV6-4,TRBD2,CASSTKTSGSTDTQYF,TGTGCCAGCAGTACTAAGACTAGCGGGAGCACAGATACGCAGTATTTT
TRBJ1-2,.,TRBV28,TRBD1,CASSFSRGTGYTNYGYTF,TGTGCCAGCAGTTTCTCTAGGGGGACAGGGTACACTAACTATGGCTACACCTTC
TRBJ2-7,.,TRBV6-4,TRBD1,CASSAPGQPPAGEQYF,TGTGCCAGCAGTGCCCCGGGACAGCCACCGGCCGGCGAGCAGTACTTC
TRBJ1-4,few,TRBV10-1,TRBD1,CARPDRENEKLFF,TGCGCCAGACCGGACAGGGAAAATGAAAAACTGTTTTTT
TRBJ2-3,.,TRBV4-3,.,CASSERGDSSLTDTQYF,TGCGCCAGCAGCGAGAGAGGTGACTCCTCTCTCACAGATACGCAGTATTTT
TRBJ1-5,.,TRBV27,TRBD1,CASSPGQAAPQHF,TGTGCCAGCAGCCCGGGACAGGCGGCGCCCCAGCATTTT
TRBJ1-1,.,TRBV19,.,CASADRPSLNTEAFF,TGTGCCAGCGCCGACAGGCCCTCCTTGAACACTGAAGCTTTCTTT
TRBJ2-7,.,TRBV7-6,.,CASSLPGLGCEQYF,TGTGCCAGCAGCTTACCAGGGTTGGGATGCGAGCAGTACTTC
TRBJ2-4,.,TRBV5-1,.,CASSSRSLRGKNIQYF,TGCGCCAGCAGCTCCCGTTCTCTCCGGGGCAAAAACATTCAGTACTTC
TRBJ2-7,once,TRBV23-1,.,CASSLWSF,TGCGCCAGCAGTCTGTGGAGCTTC
TRBJ2-2,.,TRBV10-1,TRBD1,CASSRGTGGKNTGELFF,TGCGCCAGCAGTAGAGGGACAGGGGGAAAGAACACCGGGGAGCTGTTTTTT
TRBJ2-6,.,TRBV28,.,CASSKRQSGANVLTF,TGTGCCAGCAGTAAACGACAGTCTGGGGCCAACGTCCTGACTTTC
TRBJ2-2,.,TRBV19,.,CASSMGGGRGTGELFF,TGTGCCAGTAGTATGGGAGGGGGGCGAGGCACCGGGGAGCTGTTTTTT
TRBJ2-7,.,TRBV28,TRBD1,CASVTGDYEQYF,TGTGCCAGCGTGACAGGGGATTACGAGCAGTACTTC
TRBJ1-5,.,TRBV5-6,.,CASSLAQVNQPQHF,TGTGCCAGCAGCTTGGCCCAGGTCAATCAGCCCCAGCATTTT
TRBJ2-1,.,TRBV4-3,TRBD1,CASSQKGQQTNNEQFF,TGCGCCAGCAGCCAGAAGGGACAGCAAACGAACAATGAGCAGTTCTTC
TRBJ2-5,.,TRBV2,.,CAKGDTPGGTQYF,TGTGCCAAAGGGGACACTCCGGGGGGGACCCAGTACTTC
TRBJ2-1,once,TRBV4-2,TRBD1,CASSQDTGGLYDEQFF,TGTGCCAGCAGCCAAGACACAGGGGGTCTATACGATGAGCAGTTCTTC
TRBJ1-1,.,TRBV30,TRBD1,CAWGQGTGTEAFF,TGTGCCTGGGGACAGGGAACCGGCACTGAAGCTTTCTTT
TRBJ2-3,once,TRBV7-6,.,CASSLEGFSTDTQYF,TGTGCCAGCAGCTTAGAGGGGTTTAGCACAGATACGCAGTATTTT
TRBJ2-5,.,TRBV4-2,.,CASSQELLTRQGRETQYF,TGTGCCAGCAGCCAAGAGCTATTAACGCGGCAGGGGAGAGAGACCCAGTACTTC
TRBJ2-7,.,TRBV5-6,TRBD2,CASSYTGLVTYEQYF,TGTGCCAGCAGCTACACGGGACTAGTAACCTACGAGCAGTACTTC
TRBJ2-1,once,TRBV27,.,CASSLYPSTGNNEQFF,TGTGCCAGCAGTTTGTACCCGTCGACAGGAAACAATGAGCAGTTCTTC
TRBJ2-7,few,TRBV7-2,.,CASSRQVGYEQYF,TGTGCCAGCAGCCGACAGGTCGGCTACGAGCAGTACTTC
TRBJ2-7,.,TRBV6-6,.,CASSYTGREQYF,TGTGCCAGCAGTTACACAGGACGCGAGCAGTACTTC
TRBJ2-3,.,TRBV12-5,TRBD2,CASGSHPGLETTDTQYF,TGTGCTAGTGGTTCCCATCCGGGACTAGAGACCACAGATACGCAGTATTTT
TRBJ2-7,.,TRBV7-6,TRBD1,CASSHHGQGASEQYF,TGTGCCAGCAGCCACCACGGACAGGGGGCGAGCGAGCAGTACTTC
TRBJ2-5,.,TRBV7-7,TRBD2,CAIGTGTSGETQYF,TGTGCTATCGGAACCGGGACTAGCGGGGAGACCCAGTACTTC
TRBJ2-7,few,TRBV27,.,CSNQKAAYEQYF,TGTTCCAACCAGAAAGCGGCCTACGAGCAGTACTTC
TRBJ2-7,.,TRBV7-2,TRBD2,CASSLVEREGHYEQYF,TGTGCCAGCAGCTTAGTTGAGCGGGAGGGTCATTACGAGCAGTACTTC
TRBJ2-1,.,TRBV6-5,.,CASDREIAGKQFF,TGTGCCAGCGACAGGGAAATTGCGGGAAAGCAGTTCTTC
TRBJ1-6,.,TRBV4-2,.,CASSQEERVNNSPLHF,TGTGCCAGCAGCCAAGAAGAGAGGGTAAATAATTCACCCCTCCACTTT
TRBJ2-5,.,TRBV4-2,.,CASSQGLIPARRLGETQYF,TGTGCCAGCAGCCAAGGACTTATTCCCGCTAGGCGTCTTGGAGAGACCCAGTACTTC
TRBJ1-2,.,TRBV28,TRBD1,CASSSPGGGTGAGYTF,TGTGCCAGCAGTTCCCCGGGTGGTGGGACAGGGGCTGGCTACACCTTC
TRBJ2-7,.,TRBV10-3,.,CAISVQGAYEQYF,TGTGCCATCAGTGTACAGGGAGCGTACGAGCAGTACTTC
TRBJ2-7,.,TRBV5-1,TRBD1,CASSSDSGTGPYGQYF,TGCGCCAGCAGCTCCGACTCCGGGACAGGACCTTACGGGCAGTACTTC
TRBJ2-7,.,TRBV28,.,CASSSVPYEQYF,TGTGCCAGCAGTTCCGTCCCCTACGAGCAGTACTTC
TRBJ2-5,once,TRBV5-4,.,CASSAPGHEETQYF,TGTGCCAGCAGCGCCCCGGGACATGAAGAGACCCAGTACTTC
TRBJ2-3,.,TRBV5-1,.,CASSLTDPRDTQYF,TGCGCCAGCAGCTTGACAGATCCGAGAGATACGCAGTATTTT
TRBJ2-3,.,TRBV27,TRBD1,CASSKGQGAADTQYF,TGTGCCAGCAGTAAGGGACAGGGGGCCGCAGATACGCAGTATTTT
TRBJ2-1,.,TRBV10-2,.,CASSDVIPSSYNEQFF,TGCGCCAGCAGTGATGTGATACCGAGCTCCTACAATGAGCAGTTCTTC
TRBJ1-1,few,TRBV7-9,.,CASSVPSGAEAFF,TGTGCCAGCAGCGTCCCGAGTGGTGCTGAAGCTTTCTTT
TRBJ1-1,few,TRBV25-1,.,CASRRPLQGLNTEAFF,TGTGCCAGCAGACGACCTTTACAGGGACTGAACACTGAAGCTTTCTTT
TRBJ2-3,.,TRBV13,TRBD2,CASSLRLAGGTDTQYF,TGTGCCAGCAGCTTGCGACTAGCGGGGGGCACAGATACGCAGTATTTT
TRBJ1-2,.,TRBV15,.,CATSRDRDYGYTF,TGTGCCACCAGCAGAGACAGGGACTATGGCTACACCTTC
TRBJ1-6,.,TRBV25-1,.,CASSEPGIPLHF,TGTGCCAGCAGTGAACCCGGGATACCCCTCCACTTT
TRBJ2-5,.,TRBV5-4,TRBD2,CASSPGLAGGLTQYF,TGTGCCAGCAGCCCGGGACTAGCGGGGGGGCTAACCCAGTACTTC
TRBJ2-5,.,TRBV7-2,.,CASSLRNRAQYF,TGTGCCAGCAGCTTAAGGAATCGGGCCCAGTACTTC
TRBJ2-7,.,TRBV28,.,CASLRDITGEQYF,TGTGCCAGTCTCAGGGACATCACGGGGGAGCAGTACTTC
TRBJ2-4,.,TRBV25-1,.,CASSELGGGLAKNIQYF,TGTGCCAGCAGTGAATTAGGGGGGGGGCTAGCCAAAAACATTCAGTACTTC
TRBJ2-5,.,TRBV6-5,.,CASSYLETQYF,TGTGCCAGCAGTTACCTGGAGACCCAGTACTTC
TRBJ1-3,.,TRBV2,.,CASSEQGFGNTIYF,TGTGCCAGCAGTGAACAGGGTTTTGGAAACACCATATATTTT
TRBJ1-2,.,TRBV29-1,TRBD1,CSVLAGNRGYGYTF,TGCAGCGTCCTCGCGGGAAACAGGGGGTATGGCTACACCTTC
TRBJ2-7,.,TRBV9,.,CASSAGDPSNEQYF,TGTGCCAGCAGCGCAGGGGACCCGTCTAACGAGCAGTACTTC